This T cell receptor (beta chain) is from a study of CD8 T cells in Susac syndrome. Study-wide context: Within the sequenced group of Susac syndrome patients, roughly 6 showed active disease and about 8 were in remission.

An input of roughly 0.5 to 1 ug of RNA was subjected to reverse transcription using random hexamers. TCRdb recomputed calls from the immunoSEQ multiplex PCR reads with MiXCR, one row per CDR3 protein. In the table there are some 200,000 distinct CDR3 sequences, 90% to 96% of which are singletons. This clonotype occurred once. The sample consisted of CD4+ T cells from PBMCs. The clonotype comes from a human donor with Susac syndrome.

The CDR3 loop is CASRDAGTSVYF. The CDR3 region has the DNA TGTGCCAGCAGGGACGCCGGGACTAGCGTGTATTTT. V gene TRBV2 combines with J gene TRBJ2-3, with TRBD2 matching 10 bases. The V and J ends lost 6 bases and 14 bases, in that order; junction bases with no gene match: 8. Germline-derived CDR1 and CDR2 are SNHLY and FYNNEI. The CDR3 loop spans 12 amino acids. Using reference TRBV2 and TRBJ2-3 for the parts outside the CDR3, the full variable domain is EPEVTQTPSHQVTQMGQEVILRCVPISNHLYFYWYRQILGQKVEFLVSFYNNEISEKSEIFDDQFSVERPDGSNFTLKIRSTKLEDSAMYFCASRDAGTSVYFGPGTRLTVL.